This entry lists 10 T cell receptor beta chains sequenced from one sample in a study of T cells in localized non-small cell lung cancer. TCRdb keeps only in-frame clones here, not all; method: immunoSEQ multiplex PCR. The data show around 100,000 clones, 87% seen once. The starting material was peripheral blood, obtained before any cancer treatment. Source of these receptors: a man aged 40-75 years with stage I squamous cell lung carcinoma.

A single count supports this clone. The CDR3 bases are TGCGCCAGCAGTCTACAGGGGGCCGGTGGGGCCAACGTCCTGACTTTC. Amino acids: CASSLQGAGGANVLTF. The V and J genes are TRBV5-1 and TRBJ2-6; 9 positions match TRBD1. V shed 5 bases, J shed 3 bases, and the junction held 6 bases outside the gene matches. CDR3 size: 16 residues. Per germline, CDR1 SGHRS and CDR2 YFSETQ.

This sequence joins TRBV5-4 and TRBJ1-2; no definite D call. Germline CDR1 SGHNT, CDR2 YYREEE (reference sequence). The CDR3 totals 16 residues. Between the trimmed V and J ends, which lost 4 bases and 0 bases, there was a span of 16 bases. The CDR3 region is CASSPRSSWTNYGYTF. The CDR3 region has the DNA TGTGCCAGCAGCCCGAGGAGTTCGTGGACTAACTATGGCTACACCTTC.

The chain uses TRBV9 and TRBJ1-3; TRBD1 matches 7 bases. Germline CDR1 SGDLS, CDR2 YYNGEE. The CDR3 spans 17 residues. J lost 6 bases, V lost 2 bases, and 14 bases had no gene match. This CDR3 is CASSVKGGTAKQNTIYF. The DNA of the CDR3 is TGTGCCAGCAGCGTTAAAGGAGGGACAGCCAAACAAAACACCATATATTTT.

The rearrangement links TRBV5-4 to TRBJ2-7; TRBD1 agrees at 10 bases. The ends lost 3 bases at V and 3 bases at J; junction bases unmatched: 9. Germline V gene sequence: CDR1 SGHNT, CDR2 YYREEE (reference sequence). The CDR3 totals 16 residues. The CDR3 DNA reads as TGTGCCAGCAGCTCCCGGGACAGGGGCTCGGTCTACGAGCAGTACTTC. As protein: CASSSRDRGSVYEQYF. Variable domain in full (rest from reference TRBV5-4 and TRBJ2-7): ETGVTQSPTHLIKTRGQQVTLRCSSQSGHNTVSWYQQALGQGPQFIFQYYREEENGRGNFPPRFSGLQFPNYSSELNVNALELDDSALYLCASSSRDRGSVYEQYFGPGTRLTVT.

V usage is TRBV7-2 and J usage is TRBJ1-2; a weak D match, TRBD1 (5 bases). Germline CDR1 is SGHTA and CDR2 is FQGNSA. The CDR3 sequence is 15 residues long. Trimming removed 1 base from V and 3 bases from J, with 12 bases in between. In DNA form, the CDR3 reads TGTGCCAGCAGCTTAGAGGGGCAGTCAGACTATGGCTACACCTTC. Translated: CASSLEGQSDYGYTF.

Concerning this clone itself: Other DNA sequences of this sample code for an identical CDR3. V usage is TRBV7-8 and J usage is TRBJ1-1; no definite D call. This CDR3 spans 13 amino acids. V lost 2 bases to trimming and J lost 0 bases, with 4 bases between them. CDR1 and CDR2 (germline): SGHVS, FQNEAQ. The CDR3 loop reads CASSLKVNTEAFF. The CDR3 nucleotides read TGTGCCAGCAGCTTAAAGGTGAACACTGAAGCTTTCTTT.

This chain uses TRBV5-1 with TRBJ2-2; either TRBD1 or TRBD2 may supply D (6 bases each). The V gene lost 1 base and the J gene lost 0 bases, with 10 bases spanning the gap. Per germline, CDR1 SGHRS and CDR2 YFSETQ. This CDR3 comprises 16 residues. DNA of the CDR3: TGCGCCAGCAGCTTGAACGGGGGCGCGAACACCGGGGAGCTGTTTTTT. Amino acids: CASSLNGGANTGELFF.

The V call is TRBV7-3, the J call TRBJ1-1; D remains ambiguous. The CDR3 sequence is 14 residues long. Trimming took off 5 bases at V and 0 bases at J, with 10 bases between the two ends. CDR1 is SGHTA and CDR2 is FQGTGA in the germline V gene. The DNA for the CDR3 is TGTGCCAGCAGCCTCCTCGGGATGAACACTGAAGCTTTCTTT. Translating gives CASSLLGMNTEAFF.

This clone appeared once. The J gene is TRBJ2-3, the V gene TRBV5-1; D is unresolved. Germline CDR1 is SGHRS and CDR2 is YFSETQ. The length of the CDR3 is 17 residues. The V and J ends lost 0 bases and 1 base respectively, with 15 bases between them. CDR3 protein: CASSLELGNLRTDTQYF. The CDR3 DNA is TGCGCCAGCAGCTTGGAGTTAGGGAATCTCCGCACAGATACGCAGTATTTT.

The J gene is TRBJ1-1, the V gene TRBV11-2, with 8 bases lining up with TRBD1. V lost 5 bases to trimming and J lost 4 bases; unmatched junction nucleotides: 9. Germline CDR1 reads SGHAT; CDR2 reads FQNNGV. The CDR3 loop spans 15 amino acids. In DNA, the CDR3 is TGTGCCAGCAGCCTCCGGACAGGGTGGAGCACTGAAGCTTTCTTT. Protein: CASSLRTGWSTEAFF. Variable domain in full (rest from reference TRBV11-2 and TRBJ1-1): EAGVAQSPRYKIIEKRQSVAFWCNPISGHATLYWYQQILGQGPKLLIQFQNNGVVDDSQLPKDRFSAERLKGVDSTLKIQPAKLEDSAVYLCASSLRTGWSTEAFFGQGTRLTVV.